Listed below are T cell receptor beta chains from one sample, sequenced in a study of OX40 agonist ivuxolimab in advanced cancers. The repertoire was sequenced with immunoSEQ multiplex PCR; TCRdb's copy has only in-frame clones and lacks some. The profile shows about 50,000 clones, 60% to 80% of them singletons. The material sequenced was CD4+ or CD8+ T cells sorted from blood, taken in a trial of the OX40 agonist ivuxolimab. The receptors stem from an adult with an advanced solid tumor such as melanoma, head and neck, liver or kidney cancer. Both conserved end residues are part of each CDR3. D genes are given only for firm matches. Only part of the rows carry a size: once, few, many, or a class if the clone is expanded.

j_call: TRBJ2-5
clone_size: -
d_call: -
v_call: TRBV7-9
cdr3_aa: CASSLKGTKETQYF
cdr3_nt: TGTGCCAGCAGCCTAAAAGGGACAAAAGAGACCCAGTACTTC

j_call: TRBJ2-7
clone_size: -
d_call: TRBD2
v_call: TRBV30
cdr3_aa: CAWSVYLAGGEQYF
cdr3_nt: TGTGCCTGGAGTGTATATCTAGCGGGAGGCGAGCAGTACTTC

j_call: TRBJ1-6
clone_size: once
d_call: -
v_call: TRBV18
cdr3_aa: CASSPGVLEALHF
cdr3_nt: TGTGCCAGCTCACCTGGCGTCTTGGAGGCCCTCCACTTT

j_call: TRBJ1-5
clone_size: -
d_call: -
v_call: TRBV19
cdr3_aa: CASSTSGDQPQHF
cdr3_nt: TGTGCCAGTAGTACCTCTGGAGATCAGCCCCAGCATTTT

j_call: TRBJ2-3
clone_size: -
d_call: -
v_call: TRBV27
cdr3_aa: CASREGWADTQYF
cdr3_nt: TGTGCCAGCAGGGAGGGGTGGGCAGATACGCAGTATTTT

j_call: TRBJ1-1
clone_size: -
d_call: -
v_call: TRBV7-2
cdr3_aa: CASSLRWARLSEAFF
cdr3_nt: TGTGCCAGCAGCCTGAGGTGGGCGCGACTGTCTGAAGCTTTCTTT

j_call: TRBJ2-3
clone_size: few
d_call: -
v_call: TRBV10-2
cdr3_aa: CASSEIERRSDTQYF
cdr3_nt: TGCGCCAGCAGTGAGATCGAGCGCAGGTCAGATACGCAGTATTTT

j_call: TRBJ1-1
clone_size: -
d_call: -
v_call: TRBV28
cdr3_aa: CASSPGTRLEAFF
cdr3_nt: TGTGCCAGCAGTCCCGGGACGCGGCTTGAAGCTTTCTTT

j_call: TRBJ2-2
clone_size: -
d_call: -
v_call: TRBV7-7
cdr3_aa: CASSLDRYGELFF
cdr3_nt: TGTGCCAGCAGTTTAGACCGGTACGGGGAGCTGTTTTTT

j_call: TRBJ1-5
clone_size: -
d_call: TRBD1
v_call: TRBV28
cdr3_aa: CASSSDTTGDPSNQPQHF
cdr3_nt: TGTGCCAGCAGTTCCGATACCACAGGGGACCCTAGCAATCAGCCCCAGCATTTT

j_call: TRBJ1-1
clone_size: -
d_call: -
v_call: TRBV11-3
cdr3_aa: CASSFRAGAEAFF
cdr3_nt: TGTGCCAGCAGCTTTAGGGCAGGGGCTGAAGCTTTCTTT

j_call: TRBJ1-2
clone_size: once
d_call: -
v_call: TRBV5-1
cdr3_aa: CASSLVGSTYGYTF
cdr3_nt: TGCGCCAGCAGCTTAGTCGGCAGTACCTATGGCTACACCTTC

j_call: TRBJ2-3
clone_size: -
d_call: TRBD1
v_call: TRBV7-2
cdr3_aa: CASSIRMTGGDTQYF
cdr3_nt: TGTGCCAGCAGCATAAGAATGACAGGGGGGGATACGCAGTATTTT

j_call: TRBJ2-7
clone_size: -
d_call: TRBD2
v_call: TRBV9
cdr3_aa: CASSPRTSGSYEQYF
cdr3_nt: TGTGCCAGCAGCCCCCGGACTAGCGGGAGTTACGAGCAGTACTTC

j_call: TRBJ1-1
clone_size: -
d_call: TRBD1
v_call: TRBV29-1
cdr3_aa: CSVIEGAGVNTEAFF
cdr3_nt: TGCAGCGTGATTGAGGGGGCAGGGGTGAACACTGAAGCTTTCTTT

j_call: TRBJ1-5
clone_size: -
d_call: -
v_call: TRBV18
cdr3_aa: CASSPEGFQPQHF
cdr3_nt: TGTGCCAGCTCCCCTGAGGGCTTTCAGCCCCAGCATTTT

j_call: TRBJ1-1
clone_size: -
d_call: TRBD1
v_call: TRBV18
cdr3_aa: CASSPGQGMNTEAFF
cdr3_nt: TGTGCCAGCTCACCGGGACAGGGGATGAACACTGAAGCTTTCTTT

j_call: TRBJ1-4
clone_size: -
d_call: -
v_call: TRBV18
cdr3_aa: CASSPQSSTRRNEKLFF
cdr3_nt: TGTGCCAGCTCACCACAGTCCTCCACAAGGAGAAATGAAAAACTGTTTTTT

j_call: TRBJ2-5
clone_size: -
d_call: -
v_call: TRBV6-5
cdr3_aa: CASRRGLLGETQYF
cdr3_nt: TGTGCCAGCAGAAGGGGCCTCCTCGGAGAGACCCAGTACTTC

j_call: TRBJ2-3
clone_size: few
d_call: -
v_call: TRBV6-1
cdr3_aa: CASSETSDPDTQYF
cdr3_nt: TGTGCCAGCAGTGAGACAAGCGACCCAGATACGCAGTATTTT

j_call: TRBJ1-3
clone_size: -
d_call: TRBD1
v_call: TRBV18
cdr3_aa: CASSPQGAGNTIYF
cdr3_nt: TGTGCCAGCTCCCCACAGGGGGCTGGAAACACCATATATTTT

j_call: TRBJ1-1
clone_size: -
d_call: -
v_call: TRBV4-3
cdr3_aa: CASSQDSEGADGAFF
cdr3_nt: TGCGCCAGCAGCCAAGATTCGGAAGGGGCCGACGGAGCTTTCTTT

j_call: TRBJ2-5
clone_size: -
d_call: -
v_call: TRBV5-5
cdr3_aa: CASTLGLGGETQYF
cdr3_nt: TGTGCCAGCACCCTGGGGCTAGGCGGAGAGACCCAGTACTTC

j_call: TRBJ1-2
clone_size: -
d_call: TRBD1
v_call: TRBV14
cdr3_aa: CASSQGQGYGYTF
cdr3_nt: TGTGCCAGCAGCCAGGGACAGGGCTATGGCTACACCTTC

j_call: TRBJ2-7
clone_size: -
d_call: -
v_call: TRBV27
cdr3_aa: CASSLRDGPYEQYF
cdr3_nt: TGTGCCAGCAGTTTAAGGGACGGACCCTACGAGCAGTACTTC

j_call: TRBJ2-1
clone_size: -
d_call: TRBD2
v_call: TRBV27
cdr3_aa: CAGHSGRDNEQFF
cdr3_nt: TGTGCCGGCCATAGCGGGAGGGACAATGAGCAATTCTTC

j_call: TRBJ2-3
clone_size: once
d_call: TRBD1
v_call: TRBV6-6
cdr3_aa: CASTPGDRTDTQYF
cdr3_nt: TGTGCCAGCACCCCCGGGGACAGGACGGATACGCAGTATTTT

j_call: TRBJ2-3
clone_size: -
d_call: -
v_call: TRBV5-4
cdr3_aa: CASSPEHTDTQYF
cdr3_nt: TGTGCCAGCAGCCCCGAGCACACAGATACGCAGTATTTT

j_call: TRBJ1-2
clone_size: -
d_call: TRBD1
v_call: TRBV7-9
cdr3_aa: CASSLSGQAGYGYTF
cdr3_nt: TGTGCCAGCAGCTTATCGGGACAGGCTGGCTATGGCTACACCTTC

j_call: TRBJ2-3
clone_size: -
d_call: -
v_call: TRBV7-2
cdr3_aa: CASSLEWTDTQYF
cdr3_nt: TGTGCCAGCAGCTTAGAGTGGACAGATACGCAGTATTTT

j_call: TRBJ2-1
clone_size: -
d_call: -
v_call: TRBV28
cdr3_aa: CASSSLGSYNEQFF
cdr3_nt: TGTGCCAGCAGCAGTCTTGGCTCCTACAATGAGCAGTTCTTC

j_call: TRBJ2-3
clone_size: -
d_call: -
v_call: TRBV6-4
cdr3_aa: CASSDTSRDTQYF
cdr3_nt: TGTGCCAGCAGTGATACTAGCAGAGATACGCAGTATTTT

j_call: TRBJ2-5
clone_size: -
d_call: -
v_call: TRBV19
cdr3_aa: CASSISSPLETQYF
cdr3_nt: TGTGCCAGTAGTATAAGCTCCCCCCTAGAGACCCAGTACTTC

j_call: TRBJ2-7
clone_size: -
d_call: -
v_call: TRBV7-6
cdr3_aa: CASSLAGRGYEQYF
cdr3_nt: TGTGCCAGCAGCTTAGCGGGAAGGGGGTACGAGCAGTACTTC

j_call: TRBJ1-2
clone_size: -
d_call: -
v_call: TRBV11-2
cdr3_aa: CASSLENYGYTF
cdr3_nt: TGTGCCAGCAGCTTAGAGAACTATGGCTACACCTTC

j_call: TRBJ2-7
clone_size: -
d_call: TRBD2
v_call: TRBV11-2
cdr3_aa: CASSRSTSGSASYEQYF
cdr3_nt: TGTGCCAGCAGCCGATCGACTAGCGGGAGCGCCTCCTACGAGCAGTACTTC

j_call: TRBJ2-3
clone_size: -
d_call: TRBD1
v_call: TRBV7-2
cdr3_aa: CASSLGVLRGDTQYF
cdr3_nt: TGTGCCAGCAGCTTAGGGGTCCTCAGGGGGGATACGCAGTATTTT

j_call: TRBJ2-5
clone_size: -
d_call: TRBD2
v_call: TRBV19
cdr3_aa: CASSRRTTGLALGETQYF
cdr3_nt: TGTGCCAGTAGTAGAAGAACAACGGGACTAGCGTTGGGAGAGACCCAGTACTTC

j_call: TRBJ2-2
clone_size: -
d_call: -
v_call: TRBV18
cdr3_aa: CASSPSGGMTGELFF
cdr3_nt: TGTGCCAGCTCACCATCCGGGGGAATGACCGGGGAGCTGTTTTTT

j_call: TRBJ1-1
clone_size: once
d_call: -
v_call: TRBV7-2
cdr3_aa: CASSRYKNTEAFF
cdr3_nt: TGTGCCAGCAGCCGATACAAGAACACTGAAGCTTTCTTT

j_call: TRBJ2-5
clone_size: -
d_call: -
v_call: TRBV29-1
cdr3_aa: CSVVPRRETQYF
cdr3_nt: TGCAGCGTTGTCCCGAGAAGGGAGACCCAGTACTTC

j_call: TRBJ1-2
clone_size: -
d_call: -
v_call: TRBV28
cdr3_aa: CASTSGPNYGYTF
cdr3_nt: TGTGCCAGCACCTCCGGCCCTAACTATGGCTACACCTTC

j_call: TRBJ1-2
clone_size: -
d_call: -
v_call: TRBV19
cdr3_aa: CASTFGTQYGYTF
cdr3_nt: TGTGCCAGTACCTTTGGGACACAATATGGCTACACCTTC

j_call: TRBJ2-5
clone_size: -
d_call: -
v_call: TRBV29-1
cdr3_aa: CSVVTASQETQYF
cdr3_nt: TGCAGCGTTGTGACAGCTAGTCAAGAGACCCAGTACTTC

j_call: TRBJ1-2
clone_size: few
d_call: -
v_call: TRBV14
cdr3_aa: CASSQGRTANYGYTF
cdr3_nt: TGTGCCAGCAGCCAAGGACGAACAGCCAACTATGGCTACACCTTC

j_call: TRBJ2-7
clone_size: -
d_call: -
v_call: TRBV21-1
cdr3_aa: CASSKRLGSRQNVYEQYF
cdr3_nt: TGTGCCAGCAGCAAACGATTAGGTAGCCGCCAGAACGTTTACGAGCAGTACTTC

j_call: TRBJ2-2
clone_size: -
d_call: TRBD1
v_call: TRBV2
cdr3_aa: CASSEGDRASGELFF
cdr3_nt: TGTGCCAGCAGTGAGGGGGACAGGGCCTCCGGGGAGCTGTTTTTT

j_call: TRBJ1-1
clone_size: -
d_call: -
v_call: TRBV7-9
cdr3_aa: CASSLRGATGNTEAFF
cdr3_nt: TGTGCCAGCAGCTTAAGAGGGGCCACGGGGAACACTGAAGCTTTCTTT

j_call: TRBJ1-2
clone_size: -
d_call: -
v_call: TRBV5-1
cdr3_aa: CASSGGTVPNYGYTF
cdr3_nt: TGCGCCAGCAGCGGGGGGACGGTTCCTAACTATGGCTACACCTTC

j_call: TRBJ1-2
clone_size: -
d_call: TRBD1
v_call: TRBV6-5
cdr3_aa: CASSYSGTALGYTF
cdr3_nt: TGTGCCAGCAGTTACTCAGGGACAGCGCTCGGCTACACCTTC

j_call: TRBJ2-7
clone_size: -
d_call: TRBD2
v_call: TRBV6-5
cdr3_aa: CASSPPRAGNYEQYF
cdr3_nt: TGTGCCAGCAGTCCCCCCCGAGCGGGAAACTACGAGCAGTACTTC